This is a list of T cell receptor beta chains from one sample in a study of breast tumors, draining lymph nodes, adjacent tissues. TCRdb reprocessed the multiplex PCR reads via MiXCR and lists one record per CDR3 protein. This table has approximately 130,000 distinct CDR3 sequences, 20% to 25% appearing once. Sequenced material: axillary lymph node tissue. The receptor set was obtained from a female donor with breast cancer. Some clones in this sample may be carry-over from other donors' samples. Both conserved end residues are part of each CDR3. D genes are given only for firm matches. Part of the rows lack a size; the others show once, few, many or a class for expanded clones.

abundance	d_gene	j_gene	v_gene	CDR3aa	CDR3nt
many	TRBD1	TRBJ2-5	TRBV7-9	CASSLTRQGAKTQYF	TGTGCCAGCAGCTTAACCCGGCAGGGGGCAAAGACCCAGTACTTC
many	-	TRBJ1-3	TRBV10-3	CATGRVSGNTIYF	TGTGCCACCGGACGGGTCTCTGGAAACACCATATATTTT
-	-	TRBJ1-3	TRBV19	CASRTSSGNTIYF	TGTGCCAGTAGGACGAGCTCTGGAAACACCATATATTTT
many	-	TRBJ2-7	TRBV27	CASSLTGLIRYEQYF	TGTGCCAGCAGTTTAACAGGGCTTATTAGGTACGAGCAGTACTTC
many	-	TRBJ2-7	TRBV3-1	CASSQDMTLGSGWQYF	TGTGCCAGCAGCCAAGATATGACCTTGGGAAGCGGTTGGCAGTACTTC
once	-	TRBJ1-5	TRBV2	CASRGRGAESNQPQHF	TGTGCCAGCAGAGGAAGGGGCGCGGAGAGCAATCAGCCCCAGCATTTT
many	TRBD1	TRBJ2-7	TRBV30	CAWSARDRARSEQYF	TGTGCCTGGAGTGCCCGGGACAGGGCAAGGTCCGAGCAGTACTTC
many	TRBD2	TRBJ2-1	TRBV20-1	CSAERTSGYNEQFF	TGCAGTGCCGAACGGACTAGCGGCTACAATGAGCAGTTCTTC
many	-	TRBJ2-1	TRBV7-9	CASSINPPGDPYNEQFF	TGTGCCAGCAGCATCAACCCCCCAGGAGACCCTTACAATGAGCAGTTCTTC
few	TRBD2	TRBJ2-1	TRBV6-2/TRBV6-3	CASSYHLAGLRRNEQFF	TGTGCCAGCAGTTACCACCTAGCGGGCCTAAGGCGCAATGAGCAGTTCTTC
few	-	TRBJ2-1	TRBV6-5	CASSYGAGPDTRYNEQFF	TGTGCCAGCAGTTACGGGGCAGGGCCCGACACGCGGTACAATGAGCAGTTCTTC
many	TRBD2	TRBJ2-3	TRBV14	CASSHSGSSYTQYF	TGTGCCAGCAGCCACAGCGGGAGTTCGTATACGCAGTATTTT
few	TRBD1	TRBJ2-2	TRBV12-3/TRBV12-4	CASSFDPGQPNTGELFF	TGTGCCAGCAGTTTCGACCCGGGACAGCCGAACACCGGGGAGCTGTTTTTT
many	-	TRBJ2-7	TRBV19	CASSIALGINEQYF	TGTGCCAGTAGTATTGCCCTCGGAATCAACGAGCAGTACTTC
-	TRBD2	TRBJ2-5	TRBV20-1	CSASRASGRRQETQYF	TGCAGTGCTAGTAGGGCTAGCGGGAGGCGCCAAGAGACCCAGTACTTC
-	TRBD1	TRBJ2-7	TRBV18	CASSSFRDRPSYEQYF	TGTGCCAGCTCCAGCTTCCGGGACAGGCCCTCCTACGAGCAGTACTTC
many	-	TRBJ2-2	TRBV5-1	CASSALGGAGRNTGELFF	TGCGCCAGCAGCGCATTAGGGGGAGCGGGACGGAACACCGGGGAGCTGTTTTTT
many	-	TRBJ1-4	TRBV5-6	CASNRRGDEKLFF	TGTGCCAGCAACCGTAGGGGGGATGAAAAACTGTTTTTT
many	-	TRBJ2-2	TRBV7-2	CASSLRGGSGTGELFF	TGTGCCAGCAGCTTAAGAGGGGGGTCTGGGACCGGGGAGCTGTTTTTT
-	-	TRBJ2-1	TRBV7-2	CASSRQTGYNERFF	TGTGCCAGCAGTCGCCAGACTGGATACAATGAGCGGTTCTTC
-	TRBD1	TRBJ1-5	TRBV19	CAGSNHRGSAQHF	TGTGCCGGTAGTAACCACAGGGGCTCTGCCCAGCATTTT
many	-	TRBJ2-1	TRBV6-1	CASRGWDVYNNEQFF	TGTGCCAGCAGGGGTTGGGACGTTTATAACAATGAGCAGTTCTTC
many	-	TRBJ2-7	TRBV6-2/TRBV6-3	CASSYGAAYEQYF	TGTGCCAGCAGTTACGGAGCGGCCTACGAGCAGTACTTC
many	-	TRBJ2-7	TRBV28	CASSRSGWDYEQYF	TGTGCCAGCAGTCGAAGCGGGTGGGACTACGAGCAGTACTTC
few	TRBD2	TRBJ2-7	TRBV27	CASSLSIPLAGYSYEQYF	TGTGCCAGCAGTTTATCAATTCCACTAGCGGGGTACTCCTACGAGCAGTACTTC
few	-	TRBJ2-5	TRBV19	CASSTPSFPGETQYF	TGTGCCAGTAGTACCCCTAGCTTTCCGGGGGAGACCCAGTACTTC
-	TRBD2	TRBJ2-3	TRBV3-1	CASSILAGGLTDTQYF	TGTGCCAGCAGCATACTAGCGGGAGGGCTCACAGATACGCAGTATTTT
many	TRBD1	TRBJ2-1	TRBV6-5	CASRRTGGMSGQFF	TGTGCCAGCAGACGGACAGGGGGTATGTCGGGGCAGTTCTTC
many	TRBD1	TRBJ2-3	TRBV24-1	CATSETGGAQSTQYF	TGTGCCACCAGTGAAACAGGGGGAGCACAGTCTACGCAGTATTTT
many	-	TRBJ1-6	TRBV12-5	CASRGDGQTSSYNSPLHF	TGTGCTAGTCGAGGCGACGGACAGACGAGCTCCTATAATTCACCCCTCCACTTT
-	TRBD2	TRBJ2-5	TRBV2	CASSGTRSHIGETQYF	TGTGCCAGCAGCGGGACTAGGAGCCACATTGGTGAGACCCAGTACTTC
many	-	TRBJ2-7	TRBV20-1	CSAKPERYEQYF	TGCAGTGCTAAACCAGAGAGATACGAGCAGTACTTC
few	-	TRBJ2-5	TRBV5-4	CASSLGDLAVETQYF	TGTGCCAGCAGCTTGGGGGACTTGGCAGTAGAGACCCAGTACTTC
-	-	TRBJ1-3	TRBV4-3	CASSQDPTGGSGNTICF	TGCGCCAGCAGCCAAGATCCTACAGGCGGCTCTGGAAACACCATATGTTTT
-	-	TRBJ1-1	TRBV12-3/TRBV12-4	CASSLAGTTEAFF	TGTGCCAGCAGTTTAGCAGGGACCACTGAAGCTTTCTTT
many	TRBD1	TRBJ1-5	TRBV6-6	CASSYGTGGNQPQHF	TGTGCCAGCAGTTACGGGACAGGGGGCAATCAGCCCCAGCATTTT
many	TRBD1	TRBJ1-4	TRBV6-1	CASSGQGAGDEKLFF	TGTGCCAGCAGTGGACAGGGGGCGGGGGACGAAAAACTGTTTTTT
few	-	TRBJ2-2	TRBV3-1	CASSQQGANTGELFF	TGTGCCAGCAGCCAACAGGGCGCCAACACCGGGGAGCTGTTTTTT
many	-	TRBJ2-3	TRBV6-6	CASSYSGGSTDTQYF	TGTGCCAGCAGTTACTCCGGCGGTAGCACAGATACGCAGTATTTT
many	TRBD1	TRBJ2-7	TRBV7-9	CASSSGTGVYF	TGTGCCAGCAGCTCCGGGACAGGGGTGTACTTC
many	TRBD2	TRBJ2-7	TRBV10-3	CAIRGTSSYEQYF	TGTGCCATCAGGGGGACTAGCTCCTACGAGCAGTACTTC
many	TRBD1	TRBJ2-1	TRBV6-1	CASTGTAINEQFF	TGTGCCAGCACGGGGACAGCTATTAATGAGCAGTTCTTC
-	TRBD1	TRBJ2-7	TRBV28	CASSLARQGVHEQYF	TGTGCCAGCAGTTTAGCGCGACAGGGCGTCCACGAGCAGTACTTC
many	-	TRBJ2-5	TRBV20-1	CSASFGGPGETQYF	TGCAGTGCCTCCTTCGGGGGGCCTGGGGAGACCCAGTACTTC
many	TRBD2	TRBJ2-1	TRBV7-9	CASTKWTSGSGDEQFF	TGTGCCAGCACCAAGTGGACTAGCGGGAGTGGGGATGAGCAGTTCTTC
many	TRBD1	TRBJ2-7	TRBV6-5	CASSDYTSGTASYEQYF	TGTGCCAGCAGTGACTACACCTCCGGGACAGCCTCCTACGAGCAGTACTTC
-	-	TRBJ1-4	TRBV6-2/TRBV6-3	CASSYVRQELKREKLFF	TGTGCCAGCAGTTATGTTCGACAGGAGCTAAAAAGGGAAAAACTGTTTTTT
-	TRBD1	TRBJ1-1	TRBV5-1	CASSFTAGGNTEAFF	TGCGCCAGCAGCTTTACAGCAGGGGGGAACACTGAAGCTTTCTTT
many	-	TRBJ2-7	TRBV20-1	CSARTIAPAEQYF	TGCAGTGCTAGAACTATCGCGCCCGCCGAGCAGTACTTC
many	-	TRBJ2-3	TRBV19	CASSMNPRGTDTQYF	TGTGCCAGTAGTATGAATCCTCGGGGCACAGATACGCAGTATTTT
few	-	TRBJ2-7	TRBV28	CATRPPPYEQYF	TGTGCCACCCGGCCCCCCCCCTACGAGCAGTACTTC